This T cell receptor (beta chain) was identified during a study of blood T cell repertoires in COVID-19. Profiled with immunoSEQ multiplex PCR; TCRdb holds only in-frame clones, not every one. The table lists just over 300,000 clones, roughly 86% of them singletons. Germline-derived CDR1 and CDR2 are SGHTA and FQGNSA. CDR3 length equals 16 residues. V was pared by 4 bases and J by 4 bases, with 12 bases of the junction left unmatched. This clone was found once. The J gene is TRBJ2-7, the V gene TRBV7-2; 8 bases line up with TRBD2. Sequences were obtained from PBMCs or T cells enriched from blood (not recorded which). This clonotype was sampled from a young woman who had recovered from COVID-19. The CDR3 sequence is CASSSTPGLAGYEQYF. DNA of the CDR3: TGTGCCAGCAGCTCCACGCCGGGGCTAGCGGGTTACGAGCAGTACTTC.